The clone carrying this TCR beta chain was seen a few times. Assay used: immunoSEQ multiplex PCR; TCRdb lists only in-frame clones, some missing. This sample has around 120,000 clones; 90% occur once, and the top ten carry roughly 4%. This entry belongs to a study of blood T cell repertoires in COVID-19. Turning to the study itself: Samples of COVID-19 (acute and convalescent) were obtained from the United States, Italy and Spain. T cells, B-cell-depleted T cells, or PBMCs supplied cDNA or gDNA.

This CDR3 has 16 residues. Germline V gene data show CDR1 as LNHDA and CDR2 as SQIVND (reference sequence). The ends lost 4 bases at V and 2 bases at J; junction bases unmatched: 6. Seattle patient enrollment occurred during active infection, with longitudinal follow-up thereafter. This receptor was obtained from an older woman with COVID-19, enrolled during active disease. The sample consisted of peripheral blood. The chain carries TRBV19 and TRBJ1-3; 9 bases are a match to TRBD1. The CDR3 is CASSRKQGAAGNTIYF. The CDR3 DNA is TGTGCCAGTAGTAGAAAACAGGGGGCGGCTGGAAACACCATATATTTT.